The clone carrying this T cell receptor (beta chain) was seen many times. The record originates from a study of read filtering for tumor transcriptome and immune sequencing. Study-level background: Patients were some 16 male and 13 to 15 female, mean age roughly 68 years, range about 47 to 85.

The library was built from around 0.4 ug RNA with molecular barcoded adaptors for alpha/delta and beta/gamma chains. MiXCR, applied by TCRdb to the reads, yields one record per CDR3 protein. The sample carries about 62,000 distinct CDR3 sequences, 15% to 20% recorded once. The germline V gene has CDR1 MGHRA and CDR2 YSYEKL. The trim removed 3 bases at V and 6 bases at J, leaving 7 bases unmatched. This CDR3 has 15 residues. This receptor was identified in a donor at least 40 years old with multiple myeloma. V and J are TRBV4-1 and TRBJ1-5; 8 bases are shared with TRBD1. The specimen was a population of CD138-negative cells sorted from bone marrow. The CDR3 loop reads CASSQVTGVLQPQHF. The CDR3 nucleotides are TGCGCCAGCAGCCAGGTGACAGGGGTTCTTCAGCCCCAGCATTTT.